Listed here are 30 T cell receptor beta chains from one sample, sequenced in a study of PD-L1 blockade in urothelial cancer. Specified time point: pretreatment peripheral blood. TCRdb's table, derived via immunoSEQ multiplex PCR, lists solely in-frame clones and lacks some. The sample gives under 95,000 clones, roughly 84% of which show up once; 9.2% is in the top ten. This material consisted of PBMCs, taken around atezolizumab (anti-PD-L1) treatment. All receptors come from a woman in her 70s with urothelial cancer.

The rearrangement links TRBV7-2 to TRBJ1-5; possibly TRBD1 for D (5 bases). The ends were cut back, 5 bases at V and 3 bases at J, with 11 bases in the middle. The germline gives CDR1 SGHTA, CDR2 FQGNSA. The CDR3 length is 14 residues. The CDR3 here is CASSQGRFNQPQHF. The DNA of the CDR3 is TGTGCCAGCAGCCAGGGCAGGTTCAATCAGCCCCAGCATTTT.

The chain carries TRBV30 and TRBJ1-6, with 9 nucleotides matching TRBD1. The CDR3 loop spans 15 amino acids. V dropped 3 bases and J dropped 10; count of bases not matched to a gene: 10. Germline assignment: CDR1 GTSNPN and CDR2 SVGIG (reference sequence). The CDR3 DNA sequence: TGTGCCTGGAGCGTGACGGGACAGGGTTGGTCACCCCTCCACTTT. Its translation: CAWSVTGQGWSPLHF.

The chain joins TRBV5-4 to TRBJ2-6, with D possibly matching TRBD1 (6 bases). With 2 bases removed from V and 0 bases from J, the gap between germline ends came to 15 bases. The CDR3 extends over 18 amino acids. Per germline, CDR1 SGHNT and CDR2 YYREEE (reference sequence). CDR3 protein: CASSLGLGAASGANVLTF. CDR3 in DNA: TGTGCCAGCAGCTTAGGTCTGGGGGCGGCCTCTGGGGCCAACGTCCTGACTTTC.

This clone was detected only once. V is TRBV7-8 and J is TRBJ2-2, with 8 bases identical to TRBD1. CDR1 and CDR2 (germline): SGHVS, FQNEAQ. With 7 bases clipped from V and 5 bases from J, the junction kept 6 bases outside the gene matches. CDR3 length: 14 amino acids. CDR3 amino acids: CASTRTGWTGELFF. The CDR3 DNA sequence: TGTGCCAGCACCCGGACAGGGTGGACCGGGGAGCTGTTTTTT. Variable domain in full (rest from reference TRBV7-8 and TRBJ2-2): GAGVSQSPRYKVAKRGQDVALRCDPISGHVSLFWYQQALGQGPEFLTYFQNEAQLDKSGLPSDRFFAERPEGSVSTLKIQRTQQEDSAVYLCASTRTGWTGELFFGEGSRLTVL.

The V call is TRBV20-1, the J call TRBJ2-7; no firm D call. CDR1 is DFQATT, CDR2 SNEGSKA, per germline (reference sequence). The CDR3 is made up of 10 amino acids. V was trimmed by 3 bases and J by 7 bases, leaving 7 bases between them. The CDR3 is CSASLREQYF. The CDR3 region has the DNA TGCAGTGCTAGTTTACGGGAGCAGTACTTC.

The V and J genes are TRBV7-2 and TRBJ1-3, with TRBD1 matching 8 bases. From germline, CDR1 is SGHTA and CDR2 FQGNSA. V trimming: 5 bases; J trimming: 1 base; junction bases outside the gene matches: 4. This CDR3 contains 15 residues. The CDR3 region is CASSPRTGSGNTIYF. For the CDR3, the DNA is TGTGCCAGCAGCCCCCGGACAGGGTCTGGAAACACCATATATTTT.

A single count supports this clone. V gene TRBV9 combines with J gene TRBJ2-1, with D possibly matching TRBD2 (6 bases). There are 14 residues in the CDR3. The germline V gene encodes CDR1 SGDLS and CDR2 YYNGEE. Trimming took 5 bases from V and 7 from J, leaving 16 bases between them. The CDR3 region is CASSTGGDGNEQFF. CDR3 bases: TGTGCCAGCAGTACCGGCGGGGATGGGAATGAGCAGTTCTTC.

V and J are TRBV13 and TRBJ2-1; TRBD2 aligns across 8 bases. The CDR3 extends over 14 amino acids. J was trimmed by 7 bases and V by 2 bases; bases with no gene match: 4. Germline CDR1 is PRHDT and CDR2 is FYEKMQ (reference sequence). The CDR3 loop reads CASSLRGGINEQFF. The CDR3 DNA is TGTGCCAGCAGCTTACGGGGGGGGATTAATGAGCAGTTCTTC.

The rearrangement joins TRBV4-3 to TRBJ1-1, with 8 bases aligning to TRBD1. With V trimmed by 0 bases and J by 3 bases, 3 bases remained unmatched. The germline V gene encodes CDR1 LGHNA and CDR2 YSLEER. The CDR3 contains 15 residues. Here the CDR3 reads CASSQDWTGHTEAFF. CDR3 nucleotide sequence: TGCGCCAGCAGCCAAGATTGGACAGGGCACACTGAAGCTTTCTTT.

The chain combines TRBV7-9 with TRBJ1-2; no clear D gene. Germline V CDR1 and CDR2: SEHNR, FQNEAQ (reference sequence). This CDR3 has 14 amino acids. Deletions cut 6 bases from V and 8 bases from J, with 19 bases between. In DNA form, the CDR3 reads TGTGCCAGCAGTCTTCTGGGGTCCACGGGGGGCTACACCTTC. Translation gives CASSLLGSTGGYTF.

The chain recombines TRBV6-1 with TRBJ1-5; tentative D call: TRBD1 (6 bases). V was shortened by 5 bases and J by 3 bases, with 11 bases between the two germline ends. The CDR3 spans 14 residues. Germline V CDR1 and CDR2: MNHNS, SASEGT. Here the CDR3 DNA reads TGTGCCAGCAGTAGAGGACAGCCCAATCAGCCCCAGCATTTT. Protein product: CASSRGQPNQPQHF.

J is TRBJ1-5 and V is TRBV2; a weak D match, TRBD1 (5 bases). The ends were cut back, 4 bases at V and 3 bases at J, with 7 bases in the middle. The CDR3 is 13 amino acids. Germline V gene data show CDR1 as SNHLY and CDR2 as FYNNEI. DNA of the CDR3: TGTGCCAGCAGTGGACAGCCCAATCAGCCCCAGCATTTT. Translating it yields CASSGQPNQPQHF.

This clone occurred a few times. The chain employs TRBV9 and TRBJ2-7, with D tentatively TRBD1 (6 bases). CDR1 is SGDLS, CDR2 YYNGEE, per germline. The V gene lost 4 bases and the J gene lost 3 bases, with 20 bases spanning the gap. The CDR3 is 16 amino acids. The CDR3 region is CASSPTGQSNLYEQYF. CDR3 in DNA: TGTGCCAGCAGCCCAACCGGACAGTCGAACCTCTACGAGCAGTACTTC.

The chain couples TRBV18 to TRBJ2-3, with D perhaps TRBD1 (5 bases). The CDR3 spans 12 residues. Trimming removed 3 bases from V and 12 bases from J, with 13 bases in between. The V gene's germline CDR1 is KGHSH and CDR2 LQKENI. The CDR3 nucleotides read TGTGCCAGCTCACCGTCCCGCCAGGGTCAGTATTTT. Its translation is CASSPSRQGQYF.

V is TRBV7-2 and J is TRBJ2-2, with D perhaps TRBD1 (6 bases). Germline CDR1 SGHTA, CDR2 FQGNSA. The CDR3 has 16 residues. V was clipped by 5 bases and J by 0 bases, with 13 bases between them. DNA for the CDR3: TGTGCCAGCAGCCCTCGGACAGCGCCGAACACCGGGGAGCTGTTTTTT. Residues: CASSPRTAPNTGELFF. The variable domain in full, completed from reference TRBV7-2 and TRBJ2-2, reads GAGVSQSPSNKVTEKGKDVELRCDPISGHTALYWYRQSLGQGLEFLIYFQGNSAPDKSGLPSDRFSAERTGGSVSTLTIQRTQQEDSAVYLCASSPRTAPNTGELFFGEGSRLTVL.

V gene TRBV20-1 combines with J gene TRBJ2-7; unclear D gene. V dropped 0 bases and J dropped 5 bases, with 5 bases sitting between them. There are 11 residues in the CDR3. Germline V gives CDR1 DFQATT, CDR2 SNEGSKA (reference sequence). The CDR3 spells CSARDLNEQYF. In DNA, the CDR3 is TGCAGTGCTAGAGATCTAAACGAGCAGTACTTC.

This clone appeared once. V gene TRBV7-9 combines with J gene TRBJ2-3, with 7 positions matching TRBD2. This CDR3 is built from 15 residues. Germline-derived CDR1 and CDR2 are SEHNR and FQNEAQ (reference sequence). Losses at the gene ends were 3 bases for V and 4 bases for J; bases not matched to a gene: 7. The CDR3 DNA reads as TGTGCCAGCAGCTTTGCCGGACTAGTCGCAGATACGCAGTATTTT. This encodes CASSFAGLVADTQYF.

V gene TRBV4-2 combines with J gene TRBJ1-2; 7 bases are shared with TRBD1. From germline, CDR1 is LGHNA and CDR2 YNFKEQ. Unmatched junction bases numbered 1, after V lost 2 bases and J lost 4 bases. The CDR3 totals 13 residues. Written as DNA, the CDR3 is TGTGCCAGCAGCCAAAACAGGGGCTATGGCTACACCTTC. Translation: CASSQNRGYGYTF.

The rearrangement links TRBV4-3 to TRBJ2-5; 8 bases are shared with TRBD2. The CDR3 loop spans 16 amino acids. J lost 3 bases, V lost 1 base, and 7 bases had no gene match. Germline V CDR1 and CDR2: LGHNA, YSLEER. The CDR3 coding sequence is TGCGCCAGCAGCCAAGTACGCGGCGGGGGGAAAGAGACCCAGTACTTC. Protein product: CASSQVRGGGKETQYF.

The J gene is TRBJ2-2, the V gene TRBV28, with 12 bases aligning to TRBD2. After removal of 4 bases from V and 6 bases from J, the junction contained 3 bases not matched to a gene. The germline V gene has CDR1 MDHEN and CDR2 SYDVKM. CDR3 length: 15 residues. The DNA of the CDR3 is TGTGCCAGCAGTTGGCTAGCGGGAGGGGCCGGGGAGCTGTTTTTT. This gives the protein CASSWLAGGAGELFF.

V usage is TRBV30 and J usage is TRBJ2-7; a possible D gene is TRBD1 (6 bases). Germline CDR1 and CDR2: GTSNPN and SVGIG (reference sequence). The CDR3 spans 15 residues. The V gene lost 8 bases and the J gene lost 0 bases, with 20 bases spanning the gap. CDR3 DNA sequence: TGTGCCGGGGTGGGTTCCGACAGGAGCTCCTACGAGCAGTACTTC. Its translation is CAGVGSDRSSYEQYF. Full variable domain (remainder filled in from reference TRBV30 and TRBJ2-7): SQTIHQWPATLVQPVGSPLSLECTVEGTSNPNLYWYRQAAGRGLQLLFYSVGIGQISSEVPQNLSASRPQDRQFILSSKKLLLSDSGFYLCAGVGSDRSSYEQYFGPGTRLTVT.

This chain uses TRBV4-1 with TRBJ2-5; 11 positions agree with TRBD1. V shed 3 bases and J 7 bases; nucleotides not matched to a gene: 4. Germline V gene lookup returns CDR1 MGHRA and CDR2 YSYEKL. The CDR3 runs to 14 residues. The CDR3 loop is CASSQAGTGGTQYF. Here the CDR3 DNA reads TGCGCCAGCAGCCAGGCCGGGACAGGGGGGACCCAGTACTTC.

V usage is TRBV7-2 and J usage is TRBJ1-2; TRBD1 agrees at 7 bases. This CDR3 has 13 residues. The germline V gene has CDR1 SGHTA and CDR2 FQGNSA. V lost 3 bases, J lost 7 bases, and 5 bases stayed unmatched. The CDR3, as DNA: TGTGCCAGCAGCTTTGACAGGGTCAGTGGCTACACCTTC. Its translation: CASSFDRVSGYTF.

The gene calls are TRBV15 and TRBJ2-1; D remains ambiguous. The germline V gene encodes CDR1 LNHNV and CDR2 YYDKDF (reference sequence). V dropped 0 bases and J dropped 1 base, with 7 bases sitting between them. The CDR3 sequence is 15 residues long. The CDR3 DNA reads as TGTGCCACCAGCAGAGACAGCGAATCCTACAATGAGCAGTTCTTC. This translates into CATSRDSESYNEQFF.

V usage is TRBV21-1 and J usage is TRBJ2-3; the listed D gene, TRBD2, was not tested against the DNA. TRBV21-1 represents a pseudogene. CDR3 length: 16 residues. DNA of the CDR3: TGTGCCAGCAGCAAACCCTGGACTAGCGGCACAGATACGCAGTATTTT. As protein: CASSKPWTSGTDTQYF.

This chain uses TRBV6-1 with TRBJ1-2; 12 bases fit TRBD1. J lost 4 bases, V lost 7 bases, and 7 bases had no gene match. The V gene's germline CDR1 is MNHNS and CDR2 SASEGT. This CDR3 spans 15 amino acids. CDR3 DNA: TGTGCCAGCATGGGACAGGGGGCTCTCGGCTATGGCTACACCTTC. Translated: CASMGQGALGYGYTF.

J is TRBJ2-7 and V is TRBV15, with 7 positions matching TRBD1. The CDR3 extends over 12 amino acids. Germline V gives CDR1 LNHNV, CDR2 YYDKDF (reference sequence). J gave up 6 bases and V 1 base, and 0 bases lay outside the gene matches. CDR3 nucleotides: TGTGCCACCAGCAGAGCAGGGGGCGAGCAGTACTTC. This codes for CATSRAGGEQYF.

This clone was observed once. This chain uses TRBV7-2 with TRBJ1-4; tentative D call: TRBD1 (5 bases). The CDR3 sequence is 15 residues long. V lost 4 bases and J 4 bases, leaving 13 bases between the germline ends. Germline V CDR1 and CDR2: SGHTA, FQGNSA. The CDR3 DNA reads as TGTGCCAGCAGCTCAAACGGGGGGGTTAATGAAAAACTGTTTTTT. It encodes CASSSNGGVNEKLFF.

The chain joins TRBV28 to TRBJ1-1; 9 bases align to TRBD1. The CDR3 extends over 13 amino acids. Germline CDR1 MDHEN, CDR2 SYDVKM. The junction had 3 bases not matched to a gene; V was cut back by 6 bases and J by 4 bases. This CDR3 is CASRTGGGTEAFF. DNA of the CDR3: TGTGCCAGCAGGACAGGGGGTGGCACTGAAGCTTTCTTT. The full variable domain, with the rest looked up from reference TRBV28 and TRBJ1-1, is DVKVTQSSRYLVKRTGEKVFLECVQDMDHENMFWYRQDPGLGLRLIYFSYDVKMKEKGDIPEGYSVSREKKERFSLILESASTNQTSMYLCASRTGGGTEAFFGQGTRLTVV.

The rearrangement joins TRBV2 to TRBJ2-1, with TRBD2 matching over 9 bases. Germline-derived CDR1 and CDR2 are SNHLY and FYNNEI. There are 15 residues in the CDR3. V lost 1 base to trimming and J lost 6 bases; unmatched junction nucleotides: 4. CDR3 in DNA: TGTGCCAGCAGTGAAGGGCGGGAGGGGGGCAATGAGCAGTTCTTC. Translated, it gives CASSEGREGGNEQFF.